This entry features one T cell receptor beta chain sequence. The germline CDR1 and CDR2 sequences are MNHEY and SVGAGI. V was cut by 6 bases and J by 8 bases, with 16 bases left in between. This CDR3 region has 13 residues. The protocol was immunoSEQ multiplex PCR, while the TCRdb copy is restricted to in-frame clones and leaves out a portion. The sample shows tens of thousands of clones, around 84% of them seen only once. The data originate from a study of blood T cell repertoires in COVID-19. Study-wide background: Both acute and convalescent COVID-19 samples were obtained from the United States, Italy and Spain. T cells, B-cell-depleted T cells, or PBMCs supplied cDNA or gDNA.

The chain uses TRBV6-5 and TRBJ1-2; perhaps TRBD1 as D (6 bases). The receptor comes from an older man with acute or convalescent COVID-19. The sequencing sample was made of peripheral blood. The CDR3: CASSKYRAEGYTF. The CDR3 nucleotides are TGTGCCAGCAGCAAATACAGGGCGGAGGGCTACACCTTC.